A selection of T cell receptor beta chains follows, all from one sample in a study of graft-versus-host responses after intestinal transplantation. The assay was immunoSEQ multiplex PCR, and TCRdb's table has in-frame clones only and misses some. Of about 81,000 clones in the sample, about 89% were seen once. The antigens for these receptors are not known. The sequences come from unstimulated CD4+ T cells sorted from spleen or lymph node cells, collected before intestinal transplant. The receptors shown here come from a human donor who received an intestinal transplant. CDR3s include the opening cysteine and the closing phenylalanine or tryptophan. The D gene is left open where the match is weak. Expanded clones get a size class; other rows say once, few or many, or leave the size out.

J: TRBJ2-2; V: TRBV5-1; D: NA; size: NA; CDR3: CASSLAGNTGELFF; DNA: TGCGCCAGCAGCTTGGCGGGGAACACCGGGGAGCTGTTTTTT
J: TRBJ2-5; V: TRBV10-3; D: TRBD1; size: NA; CDR3: CAISGTGQETQYF; DNA: TGTGCCATCAGTGGGACAGGGCAAGAGACCCAGTACTTC
J: TRBJ2-7; V: TRBV5-5; D: NA; size: few; CDR3: CASSLAGAHSYEQYF; DNA: TGTGCCAGCAGCTTGGCAGGGGCCCACTCCTACGAGCAGTACTTC
J: TRBJ1-6; V: TRBV27; D: TRBD1; size: NA; CDR3: CASRQQGAGSPLHF; DNA: TGTGCCAGCAGGCAACAGGGGGCCGGATCACCCCTCCACTTT
J: TRBJ2-2; V: TRBV28; D: NA; size: NA; CDR3: CASSLQNTGELFF; DNA: TGTGCCAGCAGTTTACAGAACACCGGGGAGCTGTTTTTT
J: TRBJ2-5; V: TRBV18; D: NA; size: NA; CDR3: CASSPLSGTPAQTQYF; DNA: TGTGCCAGCTCACCACTATCGGGGACTCCAGCCCAGACCCAGTACTTC
J: TRBJ2-4; V: TRBV19; D: NA; size: once; CDR3: CASSIGGDGAKNIQYF; DNA: TGTGCCAGTAGTATCGGGGGTGACGGAGCCAAAAACATTCAGTACTTC
J: TRBJ2-3; V: TRBV29-1; D: NA; size: NA; CDR3: CSVCYTDTQYF; DNA: TGCAGCGTGTGCTACACAGATACGCAGTATTTT
J: TRBJ1-1; V: TRBV7-9; D: TRBD1; size: NA; CDR3: CASSFQGQGVSYAFF; DNA: TGTGCCAGCAGCTTTCAAGGACAGGGTGTTTCCTATGCTTTCTTT
J: TRBJ2-5; V: TRBV10-2; D: NA; size: NA; CDR3: CASSESRETQYF; DNA: TGCGCCAGCAGTGAGTCGAGGGAGACCCAGTACTTC
J: TRBJ1-4; V: TRBV27; D: NA; size: few; CDR3: CASSIQGPNEKLFF; DNA: TGTGCCAGCAGTATACAGGGTCCTAATGAAAAACTGTTTTTT
J: TRBJ1-1; V: TRBV7-9; D: NA; size: NA; CDR3: CASSLNQGGTEAFF; DNA: TGTGCCAGCAGCTTAAATCAGGGCGGCACTGAAGCTTTCTTT
J: TRBJ2-7; V: TRBV7-8; D: NA; size: NA; CDR3: CASSLVASRLFNYEQYF; DNA: TGTGCCAGCAGCTTAGTTGCCTCTAGGCTCTTTAACTACGAGCAGTACTTC
J: TRBJ2-7; V: TRBV7-6; D: NA; size: NA; CDR3: CASSRTDSSYEQYF; DNA: TGTGCCAGCAGCCGAACAGACAGCTCCTACGAGCAGTACTTC
J: TRBJ2-5; V: TRBV5-1; D: NA; size: once; CDR3: CASSLGAGEETQYF; DNA: TGCGCCAGCAGCCTTGGCGCAGGGGAAGAGACCCAGTACTTC
J: TRBJ2-3; V: TRBV5-1; D: NA; size: NA; CDR3: CASSLRQGDTQYF; DNA: TGCGCCAGCAGCTTGAGGCAGGGAGATACGCAGTATTTT
J: TRBJ2-7; V: TRBV28; D: TRBD2; size: NA; CDR3: CASSLPGGREYF; DNA: TGTGCCAGCAGTTTACCCGGGGGGAGGGAGTACTTC
J: TRBJ1-2; V: TRBV9; D: TRBD1; size: NA; CDR3: CASSGVPGQGGAKGYTF; DNA: TGTGCCAGCAGCGGAGTACCGGGACAGGGAGGAGCAAAAGGCTACACCTTC
J: TRBJ2-6; V: TRBV2; D: NA; size: NA; CDR3: CASSLGANVLTF; DNA: TGTGCCAGCAGTCTGGGGGCCAACGTCCTGACTTTC
J: TRBJ2-3; V: TRBV7-9; D: TRBD2; size: NA; CDR3: CASSPPGLAPVTDTQYF; DNA: TGTGCCAGCAGCCCTCCGGGACTAGCGCCAGTTACAGATACGCAGTATTTT
J: TRBJ1-1; V: TRBV7-9; D: TRBD1; size: NA; CDR3: CASSYSTGGAYTEAFF; DNA: TGTGCCAGCAGCTATTCGACAGGGGGCGCGTACACTGAAGCTTTCTTT